This T cell receptor (beta chain) appears in the sequencing data of a study of T cells in Graves' hyperthyroidism and ophthalmopathy. Researchers amplified the TCR beta CDR3 regions from RNA transcripts. The TCR CDR3 first-round RT-PCR relied on the HTBI primer set. TCRdb passed the multiplex PCR reads through MiXCR, listing each CDR3 protein once. Altogether 300,000 to 450,000 distinct CDR3 sequences are present, about a sixth being singletons, with the ten largest covering roughly a sixth. Ophthalmopathy patients all had a Clinical Activity Score of at least 3, a NOSPECS grade of at least 4 and disease under 3 months old. Diagnosis rested on symptoms, serum thyroxine and TRAb, thyroid ultrasound, and orbital computed tomography. This CDR3 comprises 14 residues. Germline CDR1 and CDR2: GTSNPN and SVGIG (reference sequence). V trimming: 2 bases; J trimming: 1 base; junction bases outside the gene matches: 0.

The receptor was derived from a woman aged 40 to 50 with Graves' ophthalmopathy. This rearrangement joins TRBV30 to TRBJ2-2, with 8 nucleotides matching TRBD1. Sequencing was performed on blood. The CDR3, as DNA: TGTGCCTGGAGTACAGGGGGGAACACCGGGGAGCTGTTTTTT. It encodes CAWSTGGNTGELFF.